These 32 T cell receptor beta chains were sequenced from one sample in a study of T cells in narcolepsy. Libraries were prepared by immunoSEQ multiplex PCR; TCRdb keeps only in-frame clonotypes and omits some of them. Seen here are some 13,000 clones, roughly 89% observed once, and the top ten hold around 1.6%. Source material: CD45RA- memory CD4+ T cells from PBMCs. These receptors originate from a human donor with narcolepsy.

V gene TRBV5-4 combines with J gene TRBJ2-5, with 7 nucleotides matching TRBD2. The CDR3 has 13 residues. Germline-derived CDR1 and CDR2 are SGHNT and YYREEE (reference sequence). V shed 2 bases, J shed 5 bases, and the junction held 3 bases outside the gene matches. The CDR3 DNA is TGTGCCAGCAGCTTAGTCGGGAGGGAGACCCAGTACTTC. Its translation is CASSLVGRETQYF.

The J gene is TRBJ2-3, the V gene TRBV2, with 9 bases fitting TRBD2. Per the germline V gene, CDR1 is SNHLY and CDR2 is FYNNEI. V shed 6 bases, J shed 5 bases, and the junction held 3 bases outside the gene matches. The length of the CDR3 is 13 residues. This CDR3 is CASRTSGLDTQYF. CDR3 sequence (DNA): TGTGCCAGCAGGACTAGCGGCTTAGATACGCAGTATTTT.

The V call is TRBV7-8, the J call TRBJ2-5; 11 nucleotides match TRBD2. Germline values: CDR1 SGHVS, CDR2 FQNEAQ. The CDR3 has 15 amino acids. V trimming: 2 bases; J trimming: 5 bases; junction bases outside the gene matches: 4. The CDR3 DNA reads TGTGCCAGCAGCTTACGACTAGCGGGAAGGGAGACCCAGTACTTC. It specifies CASSLRLAGRETQYF.

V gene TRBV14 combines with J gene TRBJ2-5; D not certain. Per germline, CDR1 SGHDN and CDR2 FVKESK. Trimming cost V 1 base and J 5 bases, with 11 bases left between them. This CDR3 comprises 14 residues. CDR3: CASSQGSSGETQYF. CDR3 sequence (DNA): TGTGCCAGCAGCCAAGGCAGTTCCGGGGAGACCCAGTACTTC.

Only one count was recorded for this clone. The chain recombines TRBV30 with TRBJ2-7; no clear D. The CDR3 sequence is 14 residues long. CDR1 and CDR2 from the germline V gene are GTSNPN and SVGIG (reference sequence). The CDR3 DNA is TGTTCGATCGAGTCGACGGGTGTTACCTACGAGCAGTACTTC. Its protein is CSIESTGVTYEQYF.

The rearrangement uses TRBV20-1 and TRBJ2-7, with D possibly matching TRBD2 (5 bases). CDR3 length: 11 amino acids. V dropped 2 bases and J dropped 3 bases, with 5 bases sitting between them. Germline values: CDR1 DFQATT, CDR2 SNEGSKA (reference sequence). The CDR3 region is CSARSGYEQYF. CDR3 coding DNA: TGCAGTGCTAGAAGCGGCTACGAGCAGTACTTC.

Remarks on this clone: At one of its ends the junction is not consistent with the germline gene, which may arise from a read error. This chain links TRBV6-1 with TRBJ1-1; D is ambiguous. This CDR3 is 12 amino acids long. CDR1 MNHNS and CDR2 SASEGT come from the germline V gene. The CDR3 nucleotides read TGTGCCAGCAGTGAACCTCCCCGAATACAACCTTTT. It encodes CASSEPPRIQPF.

CDR3 loop: CASSLSGIYEQYF. CDR3 coding DNA: TGTGCCAGCAGCTTATCCGGGATCTACGAGCAGTACTTC. V gene TRBV7-9 combines with J gene TRBJ2-7; possible D gene TRBD2, 5 bases. The V gene lost 2 bases and the J gene lost 3 bases, with 8 bases spanning the gap. Germline V gene sequence: CDR1 SEHNR, CDR2 FQNEAQ (reference sequence). This CDR3 region has 13 residues.

Written as DNA, the CDR3 is TGCGCCAGCAGCCCACGCCGGGCTAGCGGGGGAACTAGCTCCTACAATGAGCAGTTCTTC. This sequence encodes CASSPRRASGGTSSYNEQFF. V usage is TRBV5-1 and J usage is TRBJ2-1; 10 positions agree with TRBD2. Losses at the gene ends were 4 bases for V and 0 bases for J; bases not matched to a gene: 16. Germline V gene data show CDR1 as SGHRS and CDR2 as YFSETQ. The CDR3 sequence is 20 residues long.

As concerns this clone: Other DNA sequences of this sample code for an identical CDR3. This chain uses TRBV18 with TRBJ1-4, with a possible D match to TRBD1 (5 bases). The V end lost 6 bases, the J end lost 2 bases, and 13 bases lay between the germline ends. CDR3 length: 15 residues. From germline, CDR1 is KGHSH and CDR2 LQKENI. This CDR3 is CASSPSGGTNEKLFF. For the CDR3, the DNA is TGTGCCAGCTCTCCCAGTGGGGGGACTAATGAAAAACTGTTTTTT.

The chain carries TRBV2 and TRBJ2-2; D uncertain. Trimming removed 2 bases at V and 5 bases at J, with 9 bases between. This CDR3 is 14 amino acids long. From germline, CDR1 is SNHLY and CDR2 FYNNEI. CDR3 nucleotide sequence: TGTGCCAGCAGTGAAAAGCGCGCGACCGGGGAGCTGTTTTTT. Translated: CASSEKRATGELFF.

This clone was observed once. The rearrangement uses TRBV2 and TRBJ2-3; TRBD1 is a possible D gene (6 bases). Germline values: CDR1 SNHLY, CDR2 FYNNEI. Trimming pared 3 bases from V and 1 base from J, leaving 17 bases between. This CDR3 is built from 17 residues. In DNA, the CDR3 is TGTGCCAGCAGTGACCCTAGCCAGGGGTCCGGCACAGATACGCAGTATTTT. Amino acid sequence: CASSDPSQGSGTDTQYF. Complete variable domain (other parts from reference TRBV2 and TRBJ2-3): EPEVTQTPSHQVTQMGQEVILRCVPISNHLYFYWYRQILGQKVEFLVSFYNNEISEKSEIFDDQFSVERPDGSNFTLKIRSTKLEDSAMYFCASSDPSQGSGTDTQYFGPGTRLTVL.

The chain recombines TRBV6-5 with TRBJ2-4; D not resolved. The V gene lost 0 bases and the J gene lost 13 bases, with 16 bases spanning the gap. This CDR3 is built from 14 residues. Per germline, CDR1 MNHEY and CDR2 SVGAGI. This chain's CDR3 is CASSYSRGAQSQYF. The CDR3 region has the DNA TGTGCCAGCAGTTACTCGAGAGGAGCGCAGTCCCAGTACTTC.

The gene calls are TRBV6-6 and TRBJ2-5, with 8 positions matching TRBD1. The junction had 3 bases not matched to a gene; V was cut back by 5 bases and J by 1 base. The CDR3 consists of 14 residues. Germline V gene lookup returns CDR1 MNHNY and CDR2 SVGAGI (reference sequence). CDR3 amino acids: CASSTTGAQETQYF. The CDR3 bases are TGTGCCAGCAGTACGACAGGGGCCCAAGAGACCCAGTACTTC.

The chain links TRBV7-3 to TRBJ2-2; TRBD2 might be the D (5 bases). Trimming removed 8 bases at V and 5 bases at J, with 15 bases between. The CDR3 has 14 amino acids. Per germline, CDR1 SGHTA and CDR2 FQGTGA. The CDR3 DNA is TGTGCCAGCTCCCCCGCCAGGACTACCGGGGAGCTGTTTTTT. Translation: CASSPARTTGELFF.

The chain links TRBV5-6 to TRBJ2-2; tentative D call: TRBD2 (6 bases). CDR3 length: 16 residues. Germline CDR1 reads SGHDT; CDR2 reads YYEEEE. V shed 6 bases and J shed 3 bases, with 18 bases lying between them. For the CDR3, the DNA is TGTGCCAGCACCCCTCTAAGCGGGCGATACACCGGGGAGCTGTTTTTT. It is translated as CASTPLSGRYTGELFF.

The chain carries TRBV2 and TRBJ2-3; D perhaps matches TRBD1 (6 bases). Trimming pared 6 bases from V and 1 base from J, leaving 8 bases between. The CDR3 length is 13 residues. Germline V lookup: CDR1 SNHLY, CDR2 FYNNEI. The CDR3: CASSGTRTDTQYF. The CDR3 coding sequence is TGTGCCAGCAGCGGGACACGCACAGATACGCAGTATTTT.

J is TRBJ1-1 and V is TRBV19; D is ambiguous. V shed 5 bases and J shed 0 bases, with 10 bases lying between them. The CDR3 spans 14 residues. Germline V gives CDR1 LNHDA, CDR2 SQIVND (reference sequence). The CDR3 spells CASSYGNMNTEAFF. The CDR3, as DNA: TGTGCCAGTAGTTACGGGAACATGAACACTGAAGCTTTCTTT.

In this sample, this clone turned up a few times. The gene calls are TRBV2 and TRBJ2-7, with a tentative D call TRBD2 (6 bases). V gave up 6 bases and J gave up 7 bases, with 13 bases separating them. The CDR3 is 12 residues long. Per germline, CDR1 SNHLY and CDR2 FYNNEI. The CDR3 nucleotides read TGTGCCAGCAGCGGGGACTCTATGGAGCAGTACTTC. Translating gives CASSGDSMEQYF.

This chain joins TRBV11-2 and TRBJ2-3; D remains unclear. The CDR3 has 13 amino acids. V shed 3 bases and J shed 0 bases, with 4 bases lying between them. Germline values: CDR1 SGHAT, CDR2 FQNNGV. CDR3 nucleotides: TGTGCCAGCAGCTTCCCAAGCACAGATACGCAGTATTTT. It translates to CASSFPSTDTQYF. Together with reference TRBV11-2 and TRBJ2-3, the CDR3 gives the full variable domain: EAGVAQSPRYKIIEKRQSVAFWCNPISGHATLYWYQQILGQGPKLLIQFQNNGVVDDSQLPKDRFSAERLKGVDSTLKIQPAKLEDSAVYLCASSFPSTDTQYFGPGTRLTVL.

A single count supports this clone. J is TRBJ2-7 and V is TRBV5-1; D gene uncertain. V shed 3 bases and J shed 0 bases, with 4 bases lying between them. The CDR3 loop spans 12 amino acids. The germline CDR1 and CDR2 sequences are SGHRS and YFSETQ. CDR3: CASSSSSYEQYF. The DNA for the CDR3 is TGCGCCAGCAGCTCCAGCTCCTACGAGCAGTACTTC.

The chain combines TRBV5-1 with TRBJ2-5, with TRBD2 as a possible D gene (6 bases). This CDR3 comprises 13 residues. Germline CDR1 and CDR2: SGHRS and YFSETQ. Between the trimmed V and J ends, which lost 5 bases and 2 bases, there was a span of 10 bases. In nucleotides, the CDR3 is TGCGCCAGCAGGGCTAGCGAGCAAGAGACCCAGTACTTC. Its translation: CASRASEQETQYF.

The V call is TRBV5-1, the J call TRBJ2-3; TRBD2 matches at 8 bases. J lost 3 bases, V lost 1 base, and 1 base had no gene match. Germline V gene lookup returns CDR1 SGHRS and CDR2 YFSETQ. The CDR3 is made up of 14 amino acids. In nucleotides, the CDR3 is TGCGCCAGCAGCTTGAGCGGGGGAACAGATACGCAGTATTTT. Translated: CASSLSGGTDTQYF.

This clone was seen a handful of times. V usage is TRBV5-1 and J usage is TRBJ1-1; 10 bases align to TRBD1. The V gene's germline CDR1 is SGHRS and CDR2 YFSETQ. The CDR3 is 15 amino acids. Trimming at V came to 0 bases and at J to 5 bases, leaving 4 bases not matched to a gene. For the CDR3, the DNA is TGCGCCAGCAGCTTGGAATCGGGACAGGGGACTGAAGCTTTCTTT. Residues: CASSLESGQGTEAFF.

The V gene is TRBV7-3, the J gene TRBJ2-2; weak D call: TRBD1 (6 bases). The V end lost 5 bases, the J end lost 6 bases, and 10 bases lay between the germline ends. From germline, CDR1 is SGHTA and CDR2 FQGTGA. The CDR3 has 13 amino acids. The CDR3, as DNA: TGTGCCAGCAGCCAGACAGGCTCCGGGGAGCTGTTTTTT. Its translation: CASSQTGSGELFF. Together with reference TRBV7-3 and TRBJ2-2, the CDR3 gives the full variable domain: GAGVSQTPSNKVTEKGKYVELRCDPISGHTALYWYRQSLGQGPEFLIYFQGTGAADDSGLPNDRFFAVRPEGSVSTLKIQRTERGDSAVYLCASSQTGSGELFFGEGSRLTVL.

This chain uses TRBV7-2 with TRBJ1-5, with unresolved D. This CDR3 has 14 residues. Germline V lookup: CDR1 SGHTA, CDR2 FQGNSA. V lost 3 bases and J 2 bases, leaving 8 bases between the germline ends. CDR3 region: CASSFLGGNQPQHF. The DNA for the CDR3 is TGTGCCAGCAGCTTTCTCGGAGGCAATCAGCCCCAGCATTTT.

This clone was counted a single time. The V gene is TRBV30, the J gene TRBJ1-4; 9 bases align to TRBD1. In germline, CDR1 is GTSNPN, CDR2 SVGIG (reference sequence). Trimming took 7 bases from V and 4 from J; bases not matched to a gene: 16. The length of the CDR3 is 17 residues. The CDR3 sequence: CASSGAGTGRGNEKLFF. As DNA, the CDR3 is TGTGCCTCCTCAGGGGCAGGGACAGGGAGAGGTAATGAAAAACTGTTTTTT.

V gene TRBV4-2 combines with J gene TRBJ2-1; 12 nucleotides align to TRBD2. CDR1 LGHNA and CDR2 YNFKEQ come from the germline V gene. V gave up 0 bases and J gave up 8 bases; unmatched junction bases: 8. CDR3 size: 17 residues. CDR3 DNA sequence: TGTGCCAGCAGCCAAGACCCGACTAGCGGGAGTGTGGATGAGCAGTTCTTC. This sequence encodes CASSQDPTSGSVDEQFF.

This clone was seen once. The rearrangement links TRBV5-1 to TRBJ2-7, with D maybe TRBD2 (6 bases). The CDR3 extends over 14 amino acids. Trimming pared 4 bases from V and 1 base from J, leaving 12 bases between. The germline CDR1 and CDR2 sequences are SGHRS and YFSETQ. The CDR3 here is CASSLGLPSYEQYF. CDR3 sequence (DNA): TGCGCCAGCAGCCTTGGACTACCTTCCTACGAGCAGTACTTC.

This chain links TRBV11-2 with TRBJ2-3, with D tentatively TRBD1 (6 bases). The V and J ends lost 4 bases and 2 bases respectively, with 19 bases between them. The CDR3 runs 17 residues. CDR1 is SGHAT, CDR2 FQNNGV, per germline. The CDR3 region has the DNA TGTGCCAGCAGCTCCCTGACAGGACGTGCCCCCACAGATACGCAGTATTTT. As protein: CASSSLTGRAPTDTQYF.

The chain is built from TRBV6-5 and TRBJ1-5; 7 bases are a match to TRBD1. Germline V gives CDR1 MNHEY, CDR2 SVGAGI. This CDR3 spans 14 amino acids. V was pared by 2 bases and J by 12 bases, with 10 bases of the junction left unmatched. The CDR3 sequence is CASSYDRVGYLQHF. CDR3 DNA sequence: TGTGCCAGCAGTTACGACAGGGTTGGTTATCTCCAGCATTTT.

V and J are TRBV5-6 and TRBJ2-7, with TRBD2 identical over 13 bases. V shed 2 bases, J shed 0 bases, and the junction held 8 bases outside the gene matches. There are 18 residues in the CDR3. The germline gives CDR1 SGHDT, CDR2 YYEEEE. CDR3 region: CASSFLLAGGQSSYEQYF. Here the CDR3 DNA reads TGTGCCAGCAGCTTTCTACTAGCGGGGGGGCAAAGCTCCTACGAGCAGTACTTC.